This TCR beta chain was documented in a study of tumor-infiltrating lymphocytes in primary liver carcinoma (dated by TCRdb to the late 2010s). The study in broad terms: The five patients, three men and two women aged 30 to 69 years, had hepatocellular carcinoma (four) or combined HCC and intrahepatic cholangiocarcinoma (one). The tumors of the five patients were staged as T1-T3 N0M0, with maximum diameters ranging from about 4.2 to 11 cm. Roughly 3.5 to 7.5 million productive TCRbeta reads were obtained per sample, and no significant difference in read depth was found between tissue types. Across five regions of each liver tumor, along with adjacent normal tissue and blood, the study brought together TCRbeta repertoire sequencing, expression microarrays and whole-exome sequencing. TCRbeta repertoire sequencing covered about 35 specimens from 5 patients: roughly 25 tumor regions, 5 adjacent noncancerous liver tissues and 5 peripheral blood samples. To link TCRbeta repertoire diversity with the local molecular phenotype, the roughly 23 tumor region samples were profiled using Agilent mRNA microarrays. High reproducibility was observed for the technical replicate repertoires, with mean shared-clone rates approximately 0.9 and correlation coefficients above 0.95. What the study reported, not specific to this receptor: With just four or five patients in the study, the authors point out that the findings should be validated in a larger study. Because only the TCR beta chain was sequenced and unpaired alpha chains were not captured, true repertoire diversity is likely underestimated. The top 250 clones accounted for a significantly greater share of the repertoire in tumors than in blood (p = 0.039). Since the samples were bulk and unsorted, there was no way to compare CD4+ and CD8+ T cell repertoires. Just about 8-25% of top clones turned up in all five regions of a tumor, which suggests spatial heterogeneity among tumor-infiltrating T cells. Repertoire overlap was found to be higher between tumor regions (mean around 36%) than between tumor-adjacent (roughly 17%) or tumor-blood (about 15%) pairs, consistent with antigen-driven expansion.

TCRbeta-specific cDNA was reverse-transcribed from 500 ng total RNA using a constant-region primer and ProtoScript II reverse transcriptase. Construction of the TCRbeta libraries relied on three nested rounds of multiplex PCR, following a slightly modified ARM-PCR procedure. Multiplex TRBV1-TRBV30 forward primers and a Cbeta reverse primer were used in the first two PCR rounds, each of which was run for around 10 cycles. A final 25-cycle PCR with Deep VentR polymerase added sample barcodes and Illumina adapters. Before sequencing, amplicons of 200-500 bp were purified from gel using a QIAquick gel extraction kit. The TCRbeta amplicons were sequenced with 250-bp paired-end reads on an Illumina HiSeq 2500. On the study's bioinformatics: Quality trimming of reads was performed with Trimmomatic v0.33, and paired reads were merged with FLASH v1.2.11 so that full CDR3 sequences could be recovered. V, D and J germline segments were assigned to the rearranged TCRbeta sequences using MiGEC v1.2.1b. Clonotype statistics, along with Shannon-Wiener diversity indices, were calculated using VDJtools v1.0.0. Except for diversity analysis, only each sample's 250 most abundant clonotypes were used in subsequent analyses to reduce sampling bias. TCRdb reanalyzed the raw reads on its own, using fastp at Q25 for trimming and MiXCR for clone calling, and kept in-frame beta chains. Entries are consolidated by CDR3 protein sequence, retaining the most common genes and DNA. The V and J calls were determined by TCRdb, not by the authors. The table for this sample lists approximately 190,000 distinct CDR3 sequences; approximately 86% of them were counted only once. The ten top clones hold around 18% of the sample.

About this clonotype itself: Its antigen remains undetermined. A much larger clone differs from this one at a single base, so this may be a read error.

Total RNA and DNA were co-extracted without cell sorting from around 20-30 mg of bulk tissue using the AllPrep DNA/RNA mini kit. Surgical resection was performed in China between November 2015 and 2016 on several patients with histopathologically diagnosed primary liver carcinoma. Patients had chronic HBV infection and were treatment-naive at sampling. Five spatially separated regions were sampled from each tumor: the superior, inferior, left-lateral and right-lateral poles, plus the tumor centre. More than 75% viable tumor cells were found by histology in every tumor sample. Fresh tumor and adjacent tissue pieces were bisected; one half was stored in RNAlater at -80°C, the other sent for histology. At the junction V is shortened by 4 bases and J by 2 bases, with 15 bases in between. Counted from cysteine to phenylalanine, this CDR3 has 15 amino acids. The only DNA kept is the CDR3, 45 bases in frame from the first base. From a lookup of the germline V gene, CDR1 and CDR2 are SGHRS and YFSETQ.

The rearranged chain carries TRBV5-1 and TRBJ1-2; 6 matching bases give a weak D call of TRBD1. Sequencing used tumor tissue from primary liver carcinoma. The TCR comes from a man aged 35-49 years with primary liver carcinoma and hepatitis B virus infection. The CDR3 is CASSPDATGNYGYTF. Here is the DNA: TGCGCCAGCAGCCCGGATGCCACAGGGAACTATGGCTACACCTTC.